This passage covers 21 T cell receptor beta chains from one sample sequenced in a study of T cells after yellow fever vaccination. TCRdb reprocessed the 5' RACE reads via MiXCR and lists one record per CDR3 protein. The table has about 370,000 distinct CDR3 sequences, roughly 12% seen once. This specimen consisted of PBMCs, obtained on the day of the first yellow fever vaccination. These receptors all come from a man aged 18-30 years who received the YFV17D yellow fever vaccine.

The V call is TRBV7-9, the J call TRBJ2-1, with TRBD1 as a possible D gene (5 bases). CDR3 length equals 16 residues. Trimming removed 6 bases from V and 4 bases from J, with 19 bases in between. Germline V CDR1 and CDR2: SEHNR, FQNEAQ (reference sequence). The DNA for the CDR3 is TGTGCCAGCAGTCCCAAGGGGCAGCGCACATACAATGAGCAGTTCTTC. As protein: CASSPKGQRTYNEQFF.

This chain joins TRBV5-6 and TRBJ2-7; unclear D gene. CDR3 length equals 13 residues. Germline lookup yields CDR1 SGHDT and CDR2 YYEEEE. V lost 2 bases to trimming and J lost 2 bases, with 8 bases between them. The CDR3 sequence is CASSFSTTYEQYF. Written as DNA, the CDR3 is TGTGCCAGCAGCTTCTCTACCACCTACGAGCAGTACTTC.

In its sample, this clonotype was seen a few times. V is TRBV20-1 and J is TRBJ2-1, with D perhaps TRBD1 or TRBD2 (6 bases each). Germline values: CDR1 DFQATT, CDR2 SNEGSKA (reference sequence). This CDR3 region has 16 residues. Trimming shortened V by 0 bases and J by 7 bases, and 19 bases separated the two germline ends. The CDR3 here is CSARDVGGPRGNEQFF. DNA for the CDR3: TGCAGTGCTAGAGATGTCGGGGGCCCCCGGGGGAATGAGCAGTTCTTC.

The chain joins TRBV2 to TRBJ1-1, with D tentatively TRBD1 (5 bases). V lost 2 bases and J lost 7, with 14 bases in between. The germline V gene has CDR1 SNHLY and CDR2 FYNNEI. This CDR3 comprises 14 residues. This CDR3 is CASSESPDIFEAFF. The CDR3 DNA follows: TGTGCCAGCAGTGAATCCCCGGACATATTTGAAGCTTTCTTT.

The table lists this clonotype with many counts. This rearrangement joins TRBV5-1 to TRBJ2-4; D possibly corresponds to TRBD2 (6 bases). Per germline, CDR1 SGHRS and CDR2 YFSETQ. The CDR3 contains 13 residues. The ends were cut back, 10 bases at V and 2 bases at J, with 13 bases in the middle. Written as DNA, the CDR3 is TGCGCCTTAGCGGAAAGAACCAAAAACATTCAGTACTTC. Translation: CALAERTKNIQYF.

This clonotype came up many times. The chain combines TRBV29-1 with TRBJ2-3; 8 bases map to TRBD1. The CDR3 sequence is 14 residues long. V shed 2 bases, J shed 5 bases, and the junction held 6 bases outside the gene matches. Per germline, CDR1 SQVTM and CDR2 ANQGSEA. This CDR3 is CSVEKDRAGDTQYF. CDR3 sequence (DNA): TGCAGCGTTGAAAAGGACAGGGCGGGAGATACGCAGTATTTT.

This clonotype appeared a few times. V is TRBV11-2 and J is TRBJ1-5; 8 positions match TRBD1. The CDR3 runs 17 residues. Germline CDR1 SGHAT, CDR2 FQNNGV. V lost 0 bases to trimming and J lost 7 bases; unmatched junction nucleotides: 11. The CDR3 region is CASSLEGQARGRQPQHF. In nucleotides, the CDR3 is TGTGCCAGCAGCTTAGAGGGACAGGCCAGGGGACGGCAGCCCCAGCATTTT.

In this sample, this clonotype turned up a few times. The rearrangement joins TRBV7-2 to TRBJ2-3; D not certain. CDR1 is SGHTA, CDR2 FQGNSA, per germline. Trimming removed 5 bases from V and 6 bases from J, with 12 bases in between. The CDR3 has 13 residues. The CDR3 DNA follows: TGTGCCAGCAGCCTGAACAGAGATGATACGCAGTATTTT. Translated: CASSLNRDDTQYF.

The gene calls are TRBV7-2 and TRBJ2-5, with D unclear. Trimming removed 8 bases from V and 1 base from J, with 11 bases in between. Germline CDR1 reads SGHTA; CDR2 reads FQGNSA. The CDR3 sequence is 13 residues long. In nucleotides, the CDR3 is TGTGCCAGCCGCGTGAGCCTCCAAGAGACCCAGTACTTC. Encoded protein: CASRVSLQETQYF.

The rearrangement joins TRBV23-1 to TRBJ2-1; 7 nucleotides agree with TRBD1. TRBV23-1 is sorted into the ORF group, with uncertain function. The CDR3 is made up of 18 amino acids. J was trimmed by 3 bases and V by 7 bases; bases with no gene match: 18. Written as DNA, the CDR3 is TGCGCCAGCAAGTTTTACAGGGGATTGGAGAGGAGCTACAATGAGCAGTTCTTC. This sequence encodes CASKFYRGLERSYNEQFF.

This clonotype was recorded a few times. The chain recombines TRBV20-1 with TRBJ1-2; no clear D gene. V dropped 3 bases and J dropped 6 bases, with 17 bases sitting between them. The CDR3 totals 14 residues. Per germline, CDR1 DFQATT and CDR2 SNEGSKA (reference sequence). The CDR3 spells CSARDPNQVDGYTF. Here the CDR3 DNA reads TGCAGTGCTAGGGACCCCAACCAGGTAGATGGCTACACCTTC.

This chain uses TRBV4-3 with TRBJ2-5; TRBD2 might be the D (5 bases). V was pared by 3 bases and J by 5 bases, with 10 bases between. Germline V gene data show CDR1 as LGHNA and CDR2 as YSLEER. The CDR3 extends over 13 amino acids. The CDR3 is CASSQGERETQYF. CDR3 bases: TGCGCCAGCAGCCAGGGAGAAAGGGAGACCCAGTACTTC.

The V gene is TRBV19, the J gene TRBJ2-2; D call uncertain. The germline V gene encodes CDR1 LNHDA and CDR2 SQIVND (reference sequence). This CDR3 spans 15 amino acids. V gave up 3 bases and J gave up 4 bases, with 12 bases separating them. The CDR3 is CASSILSGFTGELFF. CDR3 DNA sequence: TGTGCCAGTAGTATTTTATCCGGGTTCACCGGGGAGCTGTTTTTT. Full variable domain (missing parts from reference TRBV19 and TRBJ2-2): DGGITQSPKYLFRKEGQNVTLSCEQNLNHDAMYWYRQDPGQGLRLIYYSQIVNDFQKGDIAEGYSVSREKKESFPLTVTSAQKNPTAFYLCASSILSGFTGELFFGEGSRLTVL.

The chain combines TRBV9 with TRBJ2-3; D is perhaps TRBD1 (5 bases). The V end was cut by 6 bases, the J end by 4 bases, with 15 bases between. Per germline, CDR1 SGDLS and CDR2 YYNGEE. This CDR3 has 14 residues. CDR3 residues: CASNQGRVPDTQYF. In nucleotides, the CDR3 is TGTGCCAGCAACCAGGGCAGGGTGCCAGATACGCAGTATTTT.

In its sample, this clonotype was seen many times. V is TRBV12-3 or TRBV12-4 and J is TRBJ2-5, with 8 bases that match TRBD2. The junction had 10 bases not matched to a gene; V was cut back by 3 bases and J by 1 base. This CDR3 is 17 amino acids long. The CDR3 DNA reads as TGTGCCAGCAGTTTCGTGCGGGGGGAGTCCGCCCAAGAGACCCAGTACTTC. As protein: CASSFVRGESAQETQYF.

This clonotype turned up a few times. This chain joins TRBV5-5 and TRBJ1-1; no definite D call. The CDR3 extends over 15 amino acids. Between the trimmed V and J ends, which lost 2 bases and 1 base, there was a span of 12 bases. From germline, CDR1 is SGHKS and CDR2 YYEKEE (reference sequence). In DNA form, the CDR3 reads TGTGCCAGCAGCTTCGATGGACCACCGAACACTGAAGCTTTCTTT. Amino acid sequence: CASSFDGPPNTEAFF.

The chain is built from TRBV28 and TRBJ2-5, with 7 bases lining up with TRBD2. The CDR3 length is 14 residues. With V trimmed by 6 bases and J by 3 bases, 7 bases remained unmatched. Looked up from germline, CDR1 is MDHEN and CDR2 is SYDVKM. This CDR3 reads CASSKLSGEETQYF. Here the CDR3 DNA reads TGTGCCAGCAGCAAGCTGAGCGGGGAAGAGACCCAGTACTTC.

About this clonotype: One end of the junction varies from germline; a read error may be responsible. The chain uses TRBV18 and TRBJ2-7; 8 nucleotides align to TRBD1. In germline, CDR1 is KGHSH, CDR2 LQKENI. This CDR3 contains 15 residues. CDR3 region: CASSPTGQGSHEQYF. DNA of the CDR3: TGTGCCAGCTCACCAACAGGACAGGGCTCCCACGAGCAGTACTTC.

V usage is TRBV28 and J usage is TRBJ1-1; TRBD1 matches at 7 bases. V gave up 6 bases and J gave up 5 bases; unmatched junction bases: 15. This CDR3 has 16 amino acids. The germline V gene encodes CDR1 MDHEN and CDR2 SYDVKM. CDR3 DNA sequence: TGTGCCAGCAGAATAATCCTCGCAGGGGGGTTAACTGAAGCTTTCTTT. It encodes CASRIILAGGLTEAFF. Together with reference TRBV28 and TRBJ1-1, the CDR3 gives the full variable domain: DVKVTQSSRYLVKRTGEKVFLECVQDMDHENMFWYRQDPGLGLRLIYFSYDVKMKEKGDIPEGYSVSREKKERFSLILESASTNQTSMYLCASRIILAGGLTEAFFGQGTRLTVV.

This clonotype was detected many times. The genes are TRBV5-6 and TRBJ1-5; TRBD1 is a possible D gene (6 bases). The V and J ends lost 5 bases and 5 bases respectively, with 14 bases between them. The V gene's germline CDR1 is SGHDT and CDR2 YYEEEE. This CDR3 region has 14 residues. The CDR3: CASRRQGRDQPQHF. As DNA, the CDR3 is TGTGCCAGCAGACGTCAGGGGAGAGATCAGCCCCAGCATTTT.

This clonotype was seen a few times. CDR3 nucleotides: TGTGCCAGCAGTCCAGCTGGGGGGCGAAATCAGCCCCAGCATTTT. Its translation: CASSPAGGRNQPQHF. The rearrangement links TRBV12-3 or TRBV12-4 to TRBJ1-5, with a possible D match to TRBD1 (6 bases). The CDR3 is made up of 15 amino acids. The V end lost 5 bases, the J end lost 4 bases, and 15 bases lay between the germline ends.